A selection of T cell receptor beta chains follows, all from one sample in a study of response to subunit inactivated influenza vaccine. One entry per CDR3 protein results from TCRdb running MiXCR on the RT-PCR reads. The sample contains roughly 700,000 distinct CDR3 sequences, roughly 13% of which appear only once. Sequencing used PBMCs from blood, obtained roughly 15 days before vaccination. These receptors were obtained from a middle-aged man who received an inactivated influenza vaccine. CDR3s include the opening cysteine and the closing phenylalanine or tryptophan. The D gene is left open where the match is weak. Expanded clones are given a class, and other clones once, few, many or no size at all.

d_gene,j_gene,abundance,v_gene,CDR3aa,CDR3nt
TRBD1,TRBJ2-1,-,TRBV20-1,CSGYRGAQFF,TGCAGTGGATACAGGGGAGCGCAGTTCTTC
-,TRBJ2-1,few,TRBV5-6,CASSPIDSPNEQFF,TGTGCCAGCAGCCCCATAGACAGTCCCAATGAGCAGTTCTTC
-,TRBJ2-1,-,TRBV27,CAAWTSYNEQFF,TGTGCCGCGTGGACATCATACAATGAGCAGTTCTTC
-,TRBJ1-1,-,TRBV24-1,CATSDRGFTEAFF,TGTGCCACCAGTGATAGAGGGTTCACTGAAGCTTTCTTT
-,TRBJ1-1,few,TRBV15,CATHQREGRRPNTEAFF,TGTGCCACCCACCAACGCGAGGGCCGACGCCCGAACACTGAAGCTTTCTTT
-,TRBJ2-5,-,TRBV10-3,CAISLDWGQGTQYF,TGTGCCATCAGTTTAGATTGGGGGCAAGGGACCCAGTACTTC
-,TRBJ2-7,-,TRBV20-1,CSAPRGRGYEQYF,TGCAGTGCTCCCCGCGGACGGGGCTACGAGCAGTACTTC
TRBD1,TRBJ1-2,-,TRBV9,CASSIGTGEYGYTF,TGTGCCAGCAGCATAGGGACAGGAGAGTATGGCTACACCTTC
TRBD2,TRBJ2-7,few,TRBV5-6,CASRFRAGAYEQYF,TGTGCCAGCCGTTTTCGGGCGGGAGCCTACGAGCAGTACTTC
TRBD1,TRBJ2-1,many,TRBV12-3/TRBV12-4,CASRATGSYNEQFF,TGTGCCAGCAGGGCGACAGGGTCCTACAATGAGCAGTTCTTC
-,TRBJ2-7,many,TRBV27,CASSFGQGSYEQYF,TGTGCCAGCAGCTTCGGTCAGGGAAGCTACGAGCAGTACTTC
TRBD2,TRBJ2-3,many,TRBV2,CASSGGTSVADTQYF,TGTGCCAGCAGCGGGGGGACTAGCGTCGCAGATACGCAGTATTTT
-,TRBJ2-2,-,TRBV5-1,CASSPREGGNTGELFF,TGCGCCAGCAGCCCACGAGAAGGAGGGAACACCGGGGAGCTGTTTTTT
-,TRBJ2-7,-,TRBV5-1,CASSLGLNEQYF,TGCGCCAGCAGCCTGGGACTGAACGAGCAGTACTTC
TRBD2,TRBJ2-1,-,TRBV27,CASRPLRGYNEQFF,TGTGCCAGCAGGCCCCTGCGGGGGTACAATGAGCAGTTCTTC
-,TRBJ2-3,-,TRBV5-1,CASSLDGQGQYTDTQYF,TGCGCCAGCAGCTTGGATGGGCAGGGGCAGTACACAGATACGCAGTATTTT
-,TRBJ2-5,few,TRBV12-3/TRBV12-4,CASRYYDQETQYF,TGTGCCAGCAGGTACTACGACCAAGAGACCCAGTACTTC
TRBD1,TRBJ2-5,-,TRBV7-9,CASSSIQGGQETQYF,TGTGCCAGCAGCTCGATACAGGGGGGCCAAGAGACCCAGTACTTC
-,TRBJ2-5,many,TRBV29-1,CSGRQGNQETQYF,TGCAGCGGAAGACAAGGAAACCAAGAGACCCAGTACTTC
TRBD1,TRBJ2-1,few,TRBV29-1,CSVERGRMGNEQFF,TGCAGCGTTGAAAGGGGGCGTATGGGGAATGAGCAGTTCTTC
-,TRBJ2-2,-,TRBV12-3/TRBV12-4,CASSEGGLAGNTGELFF,TGTGCCAGCAGTGAGGGGGGTTTGGCGGGGAACACCGGGGAGCTGTTTTTT
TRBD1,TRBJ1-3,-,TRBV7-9,CASSPRQGKFSGNTIYF,TGTGCCAGCAGCCCCAGACAGGGCAAATTCTCTGGAAACACCATATATTTT
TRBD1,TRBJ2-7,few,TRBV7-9,CASTSTGWSYEQYF,TGTGCCAGCACCTCGACAGGGTGGTCCTACGAGCAGTACTTC
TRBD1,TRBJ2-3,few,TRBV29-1,CSVSPPGGGTDTQYF,TGCAGCGTTTCCCCCCCAGGGGGCGGCACAGATACGCAGTATTTT
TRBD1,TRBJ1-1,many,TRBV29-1,CSGGQGGTEAFF,TGCAGCGGCGGACAGGGGGGCACTGAAGCTTTCTTT
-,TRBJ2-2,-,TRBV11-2,CASRSGRGTPGELFF,TGTGCCAGCAGATCCGGGCGGGGAACACCCGGGGAGCTGTTTTTT
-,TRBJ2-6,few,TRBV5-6,CASSLVYLGRDSGANVLTF,TGTGCCAGCAGCTTGGTCTATCTTGGGCGAGACTCTGGGGCCAACGTCCTGACTTTC
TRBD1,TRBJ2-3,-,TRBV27,CASSSTGGHTDTQYF,TGTGCCAGCAGTTCGACAGGGGGCCACACAGATACGCAGTATTTT
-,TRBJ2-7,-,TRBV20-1,CSARRERRGDEQYF,TGCAGTGCTAGACGGGAGAGGCGAGGCGACGAGCAGTACTTC
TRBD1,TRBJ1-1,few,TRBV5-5,CASSPPGQGNMNTEAFF,TGTGCCAGCAGCCCGCCGGGACAGGGAAACATGAACACTGAAGCTTTCTTT
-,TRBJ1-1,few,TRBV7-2,CASSLESWEAFF,TGTGCCAGCAGCTTAGAGAGTTGGGAAGCTTTCTTT
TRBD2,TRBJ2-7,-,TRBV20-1,CSARRLAGGRDEQYF,TGCAGTGCTAGAAGACTAGCGGGAGGTCGCGACGAGCAGTACTTC
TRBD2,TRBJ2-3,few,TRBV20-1,CSARDSLAGDLTQYF,TGCAGTGCTAGAGATTCGCTAGCGGGAGATCTTACGCAGTATTTT
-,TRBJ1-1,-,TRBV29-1,CSVPENTEAFF,TGCAGCGTTCCGGAGAACACTGAAGCTTTCTTT
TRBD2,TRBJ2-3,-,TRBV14,CASFSGDTQYF,TGTGCCAGCTTTAGCGGGGATACGCAGTATTTT
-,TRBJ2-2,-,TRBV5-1,CASKTTANTGELFF,TGCGCCAGCAAAACGACTGCGAACACCGGGGAGCTGTTTTTT
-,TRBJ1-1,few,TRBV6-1,CASTTQGRAEAFF,TGTGCCAGCACCACACAAGGTAGGGCTGAAGCTTTCTTT
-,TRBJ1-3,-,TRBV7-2,CASSGRQYSGNTIYF,TGTGCCAGCAGCGGGCGACAGTACTCTGGAAACACCATATATTTT
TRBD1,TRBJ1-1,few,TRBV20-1,CSASGQGSEAFF,TGCAGTGCTAGTGGACAGGGGTCTGAAGCTTTCTTT
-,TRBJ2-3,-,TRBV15,CATSRDTGDTQYF,TGTGCCACCAGCAGAGATACTGGAGATACGCAGTATTTT